These T cell receptor beta chains were read from a single sample in a study of identical twins. TCRdb recomputed calls from the 5' RACE reads with MiXCR, one row per CDR3 protein. Here the sample spans about 730,000 distinct CDR3 sequences, roughly 20% being singletons. The same sample was also used in a study of T cells expressing NK-cell markers.

The sequencing input was PBMCs. The receptor set was obtained from a woman between 18 and 29 years old in good health. CDR3s include the opening cysteine and the closing phenylalanine or tryptophan. D genes are given only for firm matches. Clone size, where shown, is once, few, many, or a class for clones that have expanded.

.	TRBJ2-3	.	TRBV5-1	CASSLAWADTQYF	TGCGCCAGCAGCTTGGCATGGGCAGATACGCAGTATTTT
TRBD1	TRBJ1-4	.	TRBV5-4	CASSQGGTTNEKLFF	TGTGCCAGCAGTCAAGGGGGCACAACTAATGAAAAACTGTTTTTT
.	TRBJ2-7	few	TRBV7-9	CASSGGPKWDEQYF	TGTGCCAGCAGCGGAGGACCAAAGTGGGACGAGCAGTACTTC
.	TRBJ2-2	.	TRBV7-3	CASSSGTLNTGELFF	TGTGCCAGCAGCTCCGGGACTCTGAACACCGGGGAGCTGTTTTTT
TRBD2	TRBJ2-3	many	TRBV29-1	CSVEDPPGGSDTQYF	TGCAGCGTTGAAGACCCCCCGGGGGGATCCGATACGCAGTATTTT
.	TRBJ2-7	.	TRBV12-3/TRBV12-4	CASTRRGEQYF	TGTGCCAGCACTCGGCGGGGTGAGCAGTACTTC
TRBD1	TRBJ1-1	.	TRBV7-6	CASSSNTGETEAFF	TGTGCCAGCAGCTCCAATACAGGGGAAACTGAAGCTTTCTTT
.	TRBJ2-1	few	TRBV27	CASSLSELSYNEQFF	TGTGCCAGCAGTTTATCGGAGCTGTCCTACAATGAGCAGTTCTTC
.	TRBJ2-3	.	TRBV7-2	CASSPTVITDTQYF	TGTGCCAGCAGCCCGACAGTTATCACAGATACGCAGTATTTT
.	TRBJ2-5	.	TRBV5-1	CASSLERGVGQETQYF	TGCGCCAGTAGCTTGGAGAGAGGGGTAGGACAAGAGACCCAGTACTTC
.	TRBJ1-2	many	TRBV30	CAWATANYRYGYTF	TGTGCCTGGGCGACAGCGAACTACAGATATGGCTACACCTTC
.	TRBJ2-7	.	TRBV6-1	CASSEARAMPRYEQYF	TGTGCCAGCAGTGAAGCGCGTGCTATGCCCCGCTACGAGCAGTACTTC
TRBD2	TRBJ2-7	.	TRBV20-1	CSARGLAGGRRYEQYF	TGCAGTGCTAGGGGTCTAGCGGGGGGCCGGCGGTACGAGCAGTACTTC
.	TRBJ2-1	few	TRBV20-1	CSASETWYNEQFF	TGCAGTGCTAGTGAGACATGGTACAATGAGCAGTTCTTC
.	TRBJ1-1	few	TRBV6-1	CASKGFRNTEAFF	TGTGCCAGCAAAGGGTTTAGAAACACTGAAGCTTTCTTT
TRBD1	TRBJ2-3	few	TRBV7-2	CASSLGAGGFDTQYF	TGTGCCAGCAGCTTAGGGGCAGGGGGCTTCGATACGCAGTATTTT
TRBD1	TRBJ2-1	few	TRBV7-9	CASSLLGQGNEQFF	TGTGCCAGCAGCTTATTGGGACAGGGAAATGAGCAGTTCTTC
.	TRBJ1-1	.	TRBV2	CASRYSRNTEAFF	TGTGCCAGCAGATACTCGAGGAACACTGAAGCTTTCTTT
.	TRBJ2-2	few	TRBV12-3/TRBV12-4	CASVGGPTGELFF	TGTGCCAGCGTTGGAGGGCCGACCGGGGAGCTGTTTTTT
TRBD2	TRBJ2-1	few	TRBV5-6	CASSHLLAGGNNEQFF	TGTGCCAGCAGTCACCTTCTAGCGGGGGGGAACAATGAGCAGTTCTTC
.	TRBJ2-3	many	TRBV4-3	CASSQGHSTDTQYF	TGCGCCAGCAGCCAGGGACATAGCACAGATACGCAGTATTTT
TRBD1	TRBJ2-7	many	TRBV12-3/TRBV12-4	CASSLLPGQGPYEQYF	TGTGCCAGCAGTTTACTACCGGGACAGGGCCCCTACGAGCAGTACTTC
.	TRBJ2-6	.	TRBV4-1	CASSQEGAGFLGANVLTF	TGCGCCAGCAGCCAAGAAGGGGCAGGGTTTCTGGGGGCCAACGTCCTGACTTTC
TRBD2	TRBJ2-7	.	TRBV7-2	CASRLAGADEQYF	TGTGCCAGCAGGTTAGCGGGAGCGGACGAGCAGTACTTC